This entry is about one T cell receptor (beta chain). Its antigen is currently unknown. In germline, CDR1 is MNHNS, CDR2 SASEGT. Deletions cut 6 bases from V and 6 bases from J, with 18 bases between. This CDR3 is 15 amino acids long. The assay was carried out at the deep level. TCRdb's copy holds only in-frame clones and misses some; the assay was immunoSEQ multiplex PCR. This sample has about 2.3 million clones; 85% to 95% occur once, and the top ten carry roughly 0.34%. These data originate in a study of shared clonotypes between healthy human individuals. Study observations and caveats: How much donors shared clonotypes was expected to be affected by sequencing depth. Richness estimates generally favored naive over memory subsets.

This receptor was obtained from a man between 18 and 29 years old in good health. Some clones in this sample may be carry-over from other donors' samples. Sequencing was carried out using naive CD4+ T cells from PBMCs. Subset here: CD45RA+ positively selected. V and J are TRBV6-1 and TRBJ1-5; unclear D gene. This CDR3 is CASSVNSVTPQPQHF. The CDR3 bases are TGTGCCAGCAGCGTAAACTCGGTCACGCCTCAGCCCCAGCATTTT.